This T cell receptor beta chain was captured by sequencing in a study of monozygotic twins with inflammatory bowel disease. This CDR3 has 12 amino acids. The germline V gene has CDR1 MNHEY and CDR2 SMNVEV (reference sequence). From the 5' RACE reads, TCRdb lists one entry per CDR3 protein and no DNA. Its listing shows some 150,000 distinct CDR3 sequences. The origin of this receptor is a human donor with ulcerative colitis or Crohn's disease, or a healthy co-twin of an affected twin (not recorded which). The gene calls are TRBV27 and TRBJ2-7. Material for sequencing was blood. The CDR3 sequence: CASSENSYEQYF.